The rows below give T cell receptor beta chains drawn from one sample of a study of response to subunit inactivated influenza vaccine. TCRdb processed the RT-PCR reads anew with MiXCR; each CDR3 protein has one entry. The sample carries around 170,000 distinct CDR3 sequences, around 10% recorded once. The specimen was CD8+ T cells sorted from PBMCs, collected around 2 years after vaccination. The origin of the receptors is a man aged 45-69 years who received an inactivated influenza vaccine. Each CDR3 is given with its conserved first and last residue. The D gene is left open where the match is weak. Some rows have no size entry. The others give once, few or many, or a class for an expanded clone.

- | - | TRBJ2-5 | TRBV9 | CASSVGGSTETQYF | TGTGCCAGCAGCGTAGGTGGGTCCACTGAGACCCAGTACTTC
- | many | TRBJ2-1 | TRBV10-3 | CAISESGGSSNEQFF | TGTGCCATCAGTGAGTCCGGAGGTTCCAGCAATGAGCAGTTCTTC
- | few | TRBJ2-5 | TRBV7-9 | CASSLGSLETQYF | TGTGCCAGCAGCTTAGGTTCCTTGGAGACCCAGTACTTC
TRBD1 | - | TRBJ2-1 | TRBV9 | CASSEGTGGANEQFF | TGTGCCAGCAGCGAAGGGACAGGGGGCGCGAATGAGCAGTTCTTC
TRBD2 | - | TRBJ2-7 | TRBV15 | CATSRALAGPYEQYF | TGTGCCACCAGTAGAGCACTAGCGGGACCCTACGAGCAGTACTTC
TRBD1 | many | TRBJ2-7 | TRBV7-3 | CASSLTSGQGSEQYF | TGTGCCAGCAGCTTAACCTCGGGACAGGGAAGCGAGCAGTACTTC
TRBD2 | - | TRBJ2-3 | TRBV7-9 | CASSYRRDGRNTDTQYF | TGTGCCAGCAGCTACCGACGGGACGGGAGGAACACAGATACGCAGTATTTT
TRBD1 | many | TRBJ2-1 | TRBV6-2/TRBV6-3 | CAIGQVPNEQFF | TGTGCCATCGGACAGGTCCCCAATGAGCAGTTCTTC
- | - | TRBJ2-5 | TRBV6-2/TRBV6-3 | CASTSQETQYF | TGTGCCAGCACCTCCCAAGAGACCCAGTACTTC
TRBD2 | few | TRBJ2-7 | TRBV14 | CASSLLAGNSYEQYF | TGTGCCAGCAGCCTCCTAGCGGGGAACTCCTACGAGCAGTACTTC
- | many | TRBJ2-2 | TRBV5-1 | CASSPIGTGELFF | TGCGCCAGCAGCCCGATCGGCACCGGGGAGCTGTTTTTT
TRBD1 | - | TRBJ2-2 | TRBV12-3/TRBV12-4 | CASSSRTGAAGELFF | TGTGCCAGCAGTTCCCGGACAGGGGCCGCCGGGGAGCTGTTTTTT
- | - | TRBJ2-3 | TRBV10-2 | CASSENFIGQIATDTQYF | TGCGCCAGCAGTGAGAACTTTATCGGACAGATAGCCACAGATACGCAGTATTTT
- | many | TRBJ1-3 | TRBV11-2 | CASSLTGGGNTIYF | TGTGCCAGCAGCTTAACAGGTGGCGGAAACACCATATATTTT
- | - | TRBJ2-6 | TRBV20-1 | CSASSFSGANVLTF | TGCAGTGCGAGCAGCTTCTCTGGGGCCAACGTCCTGACTTTC
- | once | TRBJ2-5 | TRBV11-2 | CASSPGSGALETQYF | TGTGCCAGCAGCCCCGGGTCAGGGGCGTTAGAGACCCAGTACTTC
- | - | TRBJ2-7 | TRBV20-1 | CSASVQDGSYEQYF | TGCAGTGCTAGTGTTCAGGACGGGTCCTACGAGCAGTACTTC
- | many | TRBJ2-7 | TRBV7-8 | CASTSSGMQYF | TGTGCCAGCACCTCATCTGGGATGCAGTACTTC
- | many | TRBJ1-1 | TRBV7-8 | CASSPLQGNDPEAFF | TGTGCCAGCAGCCCACTCCAGGGCAATGATCCTGAAGCTTTCTTT
TRBD2 | many | TRBJ2-1 | TRBV11-1 | CASSPGTSGLNEQFF | TGTGCCAGCAGCCCTGGGACTAGCGGACTCAATGAGCAGTTCTTC
TRBD1 | many | TRBJ2-1 | TRBV9 | CASSGGQSPNEQFF | TGTGCCAGCAGCGGGGGACAGTCACCCAATGAGCAGTTCTTC
- | many | TRBJ2-1 | TRBV24-1 | CATSDEGDEQFF | TGTGCCACCAGTGATGAGGGCGATGAGCAGTTCTTC
- | few | TRBJ1-1 | TRBV10-3 | CAIRWESNTEAFF | TGTGCCATCAGGTGGGAGTCGAACACTGAAGCTTTCTTT
- | - | TRBJ1-1 | TRBV4-1 | CASSQEREGSTEAFF | TGCGCCAGCAGCCAAGAAAGGGAAGGGAGCACTGAAGCTTTCTTT
- | few | TRBJ2-2 | TRBV5-5 | CASSFRDFYTGELFF | TGTGCCAGCAGCTTCCGGGACTTCTACACCGGGGAGCTGTTTTTT